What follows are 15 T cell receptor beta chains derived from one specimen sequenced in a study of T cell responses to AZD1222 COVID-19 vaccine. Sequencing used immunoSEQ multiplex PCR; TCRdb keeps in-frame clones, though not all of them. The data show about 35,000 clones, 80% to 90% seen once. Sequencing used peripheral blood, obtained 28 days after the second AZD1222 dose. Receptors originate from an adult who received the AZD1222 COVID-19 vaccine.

The DNA of the CDR3 is TGCGCCAGCAGCGACAGTGAAGGGGTCCAAGAGACCCAGTACTTC. Translation: CASSDSEGVQETQYF. The chain carries TRBV5-1 and TRBJ2-5, with D possibly being TRBD1 (5 bases). The CDR3 extends over 15 amino acids. Germline V gene data show CDR1 as SGHRS and CDR2 as YFSETQ. V lost 4 bases and J lost 1, with 14 bases in between.

The CDR3, as DNA: TGTGCCAGTAGTATAGGACAGGACAATCAGCCCCAGCATTTT. It translates to CASSIGQDNQPQHF. V gene TRBV19 combines with J gene TRBJ1-5; perhaps TRBD1 as D (6 bases). Trimming took 1 base from V and 3 from J, leaving 7 bases between them. The germline V gene encodes CDR1 LNHDA and CDR2 SQIVND (reference sequence). This CDR3 spans 14 amino acids.

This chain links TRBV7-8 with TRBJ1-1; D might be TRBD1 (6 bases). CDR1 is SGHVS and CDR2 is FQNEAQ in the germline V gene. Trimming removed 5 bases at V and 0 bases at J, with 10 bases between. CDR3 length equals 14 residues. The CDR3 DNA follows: TGTGCCAGCAGCGCCACAGGGTTGAACACTGAAGCTTTCTTT. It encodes CASSATGLNTEAFF.

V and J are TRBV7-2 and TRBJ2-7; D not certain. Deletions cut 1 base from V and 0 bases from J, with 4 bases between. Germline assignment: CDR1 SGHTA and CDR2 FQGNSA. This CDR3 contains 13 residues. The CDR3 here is CASSLGRSYEQYF. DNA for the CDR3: TGTGCCAGCAGCTTAGGACGCTCCTACGAGCAGTACTTC.

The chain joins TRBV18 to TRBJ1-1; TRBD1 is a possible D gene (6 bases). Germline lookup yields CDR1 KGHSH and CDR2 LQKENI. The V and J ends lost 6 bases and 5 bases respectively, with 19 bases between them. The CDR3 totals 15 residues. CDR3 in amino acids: CASSPVLKGGTEAFF. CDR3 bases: TGTGCCAGCTCCCCCGTCCTTAAAGGGGGGACTGAAGCTTTCTTT.

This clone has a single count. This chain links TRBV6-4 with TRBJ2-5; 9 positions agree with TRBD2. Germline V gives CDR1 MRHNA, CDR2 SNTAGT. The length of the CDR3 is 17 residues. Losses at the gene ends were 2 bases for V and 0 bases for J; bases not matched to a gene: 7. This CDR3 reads CASSDTGSGGYQETQYF. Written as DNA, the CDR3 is TGTGCCAGCAGTGACACAGGGAGCGGGGGGTACCAAGAGACCCAGTACTTC.

The CDR3 nucleotides read TGCAGCGTTGCGGAACAAGAGACCCAGTACTTC. It encodes CSVAEQETQYF. V is TRBV29-1 and J is TRBJ2-5; D is unresolved. Per germline, CDR1 SQVTM and CDR2 ANQGSEA. Deletions cut 4 bases from V and 2 bases from J, with 5 bases between. This CDR3 contains 11 residues.

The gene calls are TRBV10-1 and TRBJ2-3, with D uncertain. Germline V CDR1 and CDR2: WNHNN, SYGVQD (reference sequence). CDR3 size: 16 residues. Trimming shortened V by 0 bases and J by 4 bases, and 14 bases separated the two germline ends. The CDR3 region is CASSESAGLGADTQYF. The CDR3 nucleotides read TGCGCCAGCAGTGAGTCGGCAGGCCTTGGGGCAGATACGCAGTATTTT.

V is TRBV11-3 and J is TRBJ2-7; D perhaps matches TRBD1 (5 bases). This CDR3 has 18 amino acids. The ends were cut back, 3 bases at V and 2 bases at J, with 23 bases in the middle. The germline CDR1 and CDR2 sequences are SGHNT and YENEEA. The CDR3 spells CASSFKKNRVRAPYEQYF. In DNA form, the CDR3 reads TGTGCCAGCAGCTTTAAAAAGAACCGGGTCAGGGCCCCCTACGAGCAGTACTTC.

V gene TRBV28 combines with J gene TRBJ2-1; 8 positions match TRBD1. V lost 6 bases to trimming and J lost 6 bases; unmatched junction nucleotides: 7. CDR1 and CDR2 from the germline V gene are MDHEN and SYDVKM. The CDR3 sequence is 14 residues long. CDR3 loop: CASSSTGTGNEQFF. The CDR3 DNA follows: TGTGCCAGCAGCTCTACCGGGACAGGCAATGAGCAGTTCTTC.

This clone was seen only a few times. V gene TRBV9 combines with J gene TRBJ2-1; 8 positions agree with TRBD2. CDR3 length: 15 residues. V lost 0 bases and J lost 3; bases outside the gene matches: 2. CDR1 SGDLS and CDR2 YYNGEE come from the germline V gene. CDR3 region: CASSVVSGGYNEQFF. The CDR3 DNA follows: TGTGCCAGCAGCGTAGTAAGCGGGGGCTACAATGAGCAGTTCTTC.

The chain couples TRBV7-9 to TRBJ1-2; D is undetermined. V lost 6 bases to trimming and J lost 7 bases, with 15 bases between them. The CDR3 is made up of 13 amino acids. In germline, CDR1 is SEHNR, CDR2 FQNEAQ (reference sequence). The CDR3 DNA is TGTGCCAGCAGGGCGACTGAGGGCGGTGGCTACACCTTC. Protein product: CASRATEGGGYTF. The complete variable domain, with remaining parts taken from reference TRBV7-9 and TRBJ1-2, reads DTGVSQNPRHKITKRGQNVTFRCDPISEHNRLYWYRQTLGQGPEFLTYFQNEAQLEKSRLLSDRFSAERPKGSFSTLEIQRTEQGDSAMYLCASRATEGGGYTFGSGTRLTVV.

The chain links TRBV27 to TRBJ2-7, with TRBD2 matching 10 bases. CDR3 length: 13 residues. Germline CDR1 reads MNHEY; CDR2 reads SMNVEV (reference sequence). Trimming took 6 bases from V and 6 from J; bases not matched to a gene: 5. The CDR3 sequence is CASRALAGLEQYF. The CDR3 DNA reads TGTGCCAGCAGGGCACTAGCGGGACTCGAGCAGTACTTC.

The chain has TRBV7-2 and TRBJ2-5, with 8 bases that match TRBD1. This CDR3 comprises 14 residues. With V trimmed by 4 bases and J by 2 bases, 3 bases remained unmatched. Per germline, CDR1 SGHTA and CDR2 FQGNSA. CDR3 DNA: TGTGCCAGCAGCTATGGGACAGGACAAGAGACCCAGTACTTC. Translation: CASSYGTGQETQYF.

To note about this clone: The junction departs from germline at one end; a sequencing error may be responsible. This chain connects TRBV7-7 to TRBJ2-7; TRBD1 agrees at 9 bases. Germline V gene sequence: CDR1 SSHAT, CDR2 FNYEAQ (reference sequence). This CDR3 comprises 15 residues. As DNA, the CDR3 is TGTGCTAGCAGCCCTCGGACAGGGGCACAAGGCGAGCAGTACTTC. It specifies CASSPRTGAQGEQYF.